These 8 T cell receptor beta chains were all obtained from the same sample, sequenced in a study of CD8 T cells in Susac syndrome. RNA amounts of about 0.5 to 1 ug underwent reverse transcription with random hexamers. TCRdb ran MiXCR on the immunoSEQ multiplex PCR reads and lists one entry per CDR3 protein. The table shows 180,000 or so distinct CDR3 sequences, with around 94% occurring only once. Sequences were obtained from CD4+ T cells from PBMCs. These receptors all come from a human donor in good health.

The chain joins TRBV20-1 to TRBJ1-1; no clear D. This CDR3 contains 13 residues. Germline V gene sequence: CDR1 DFQATT, CDR2 SNEGSKA (reference sequence). Trimming took 2 bases from V and 4 from J, leaving 11 bases between them. The DNA of the CDR3 is TGCAGTGCTAGACCGGGTGGGAGCACTGAAGCTTTCTTT. Its translation: CSARPGGSTEAFF.

V usage is TRBV29-1 and J usage is TRBJ2-1; maybe TRBD2 (6 bases). Germline V lookup: CDR1 SQVTM, CDR2 ANQGSEA. V shed 4 bases and J shed 9 bases, with 13 bases lying between them. This CDR3 has 12 residues. CDR3 DNA: TGCAGCGTTGTGGCTAGCGTCGGTGAGCAGTTCTTC. It specifies CSVVASVGEQFF.

The chain combines TRBV12-3 or TRBV12-4 with TRBJ1-1; possibly TRBD1 for D (5 bases). The CDR3 extends over 14 amino acids. Trimming pared 3 bases from V and 1 base from J, leaving 9 bases between. In nucleotides, the CDR3 is TGTGCCAGCAGTTTTTCGAGGGGGAACACTGAAGCTTTCTTT. This gives the protein CASSFSRGNTEAFF.

This CDR3 is CSANRDEGYNQPQHF. For the CDR3, the DNA is TGCAGTGCTAACAGGGACGAGGGATATAATCAGCCCCAGCATTTT. This chain links TRBV20-1 with TRBJ1-5; tentatively, D is TRBD1 (6 bases). Trimming removed 4 bases at V and 4 bases at J, with 17 bases between. Looked up from germline, CDR1 is DFQATT and CDR2 is SNEGSKA (reference sequence). The CDR3 runs 15 residues.

The V gene is TRBV5-1, the J gene TRBJ1-6, with a weak D call TRBD1 (5 bases). Germline V lookup: CDR1 SGHRS, CDR2 YFSETQ. The V and J ends lost 3 bases and 8 bases respectively, with 15 bases between them. The CDR3 totals 15 residues. The CDR3 nucleotides read TGCGCCAGCAGCTGGGACTCGCACGTGGATTCACCCCTCCACTTT. Translated: CASSWDSHVDSPLHF.

The chain is built from TRBV20-1 and TRBJ1-5, with TRBD1 matching 7 bases. Germline CDR1 is DFQATT and CDR2 is SNEGSKA (reference sequence). V gave up 1 base and J gave up 6 bases; unmatched junction bases: 15. The CDR3 contains 17 residues. CDR3 in DNA: TGCAGTGCTAGAGCGTTAGGTAGGGACAGTCGAGGTCAGCCCCAGCATTTT. Translating gives CSARALGRDSRGQPQHF.

V is TRBV9 and J is TRBJ2-7; D ambiguous. Trimming took 0 bases from V and 13 from J, leaving 26 bases between them. In germline, CDR1 is SGDLS, CDR2 YYNGEE. There are 16 residues in the CDR3. CDR3 nucleotide sequence: TGTGCCAGCAGCGTAGACGACGGACCTCCTACGAGCAGCAAATACTTC. Its protein is CASSVDDGPPTSSKYF.

This clonotype came up once. The rearrangement joins TRBV20-1 to TRBJ2-7, with a weak D call TRBD2 (6 bases). The V end was cut by 2 bases, the J end by 5 bases, with 13 bases between. In germline, CDR1 is DFQATT, CDR2 SNEGSKA (reference sequence). The CDR3 is made up of 13 amino acids. CDR3 sequence (DNA): TGCAGTGCTAGAATGTGGGGCGGGAACGAGCAGTACTTC. It encodes CSARMWGGNEQYF.